This T cell receptor (beta chain) was captured in a study of cytomegalovirus exposure and HLA in healthy donors. Study observations and caveats: When analyzed later, a missense DCLRE1C variant was found to be linked to TCR beta V- and J-gene trimming.

V shed 3 bases and J shed 8 bases, with 19 bases lying between them. Per the germline V gene, CDR1 is SGHAT and CDR2 is FQNNGV. This CDR3 is built from 15 residues. The PCR contained 60 Vbeta and 13 Jbeta primers. Clones were read by immunoSEQ multiplex PCR, and TCRdb kept only the in-frame ones, dropping some. The top ten clones hold around 2% of a sample with about 130,000 clones, more than 60% of them seen once. With regard to this clone: Its antigen is undetermined.

Sequences were obtained from PBMCs. This rearrangement joins TRBV11-2 to TRBJ1-2; a possible D gene is TRBD1 (5 bases). The clonotype originates from a woman in her thirties or forties in good health and CMV-seronegative. The CDR3 sequence: CASSFGGREREGYTF. The CDR3 region has the DNA TGTGCCAGCAGCTTCGGGGGACGAGAGCGGGAGGGCTACACCTTC.